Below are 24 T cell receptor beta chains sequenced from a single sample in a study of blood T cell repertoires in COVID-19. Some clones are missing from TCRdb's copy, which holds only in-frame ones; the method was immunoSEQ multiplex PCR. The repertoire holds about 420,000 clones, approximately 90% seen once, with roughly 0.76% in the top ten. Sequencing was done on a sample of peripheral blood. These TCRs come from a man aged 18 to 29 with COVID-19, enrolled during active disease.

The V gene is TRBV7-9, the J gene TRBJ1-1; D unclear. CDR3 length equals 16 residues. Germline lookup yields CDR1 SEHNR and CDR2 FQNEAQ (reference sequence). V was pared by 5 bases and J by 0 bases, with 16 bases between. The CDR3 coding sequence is TGTGCCAGCAGCCCCATGGTGGGAGCGTTGAACACTGAAGCTTTCTTT. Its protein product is CASSPMVGALNTEAFF.

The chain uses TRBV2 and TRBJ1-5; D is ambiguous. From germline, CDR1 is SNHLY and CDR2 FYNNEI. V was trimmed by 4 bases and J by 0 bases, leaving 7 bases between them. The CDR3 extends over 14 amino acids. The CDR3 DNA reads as TGTGCCAGCAGTGGAATAGATAGCAATCAGCCCCAGCATTTT. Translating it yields CASSGIDSNQPQHF.

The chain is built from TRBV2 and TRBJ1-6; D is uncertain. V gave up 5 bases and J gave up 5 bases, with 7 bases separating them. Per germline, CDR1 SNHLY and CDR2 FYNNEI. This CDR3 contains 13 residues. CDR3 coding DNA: TGTGCCAGCAGTCCTAGCAATAATTCACCCCTCCACTTT. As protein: CASSPSNNSPLHF.

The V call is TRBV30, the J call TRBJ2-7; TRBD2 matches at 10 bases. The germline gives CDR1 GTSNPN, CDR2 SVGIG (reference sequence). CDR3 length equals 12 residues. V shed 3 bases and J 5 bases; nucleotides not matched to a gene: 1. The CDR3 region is CAWRGTSDEQYF. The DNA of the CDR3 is TGTGCCTGGAGGGGGACTAGCGACGAGCAGTACTTC.

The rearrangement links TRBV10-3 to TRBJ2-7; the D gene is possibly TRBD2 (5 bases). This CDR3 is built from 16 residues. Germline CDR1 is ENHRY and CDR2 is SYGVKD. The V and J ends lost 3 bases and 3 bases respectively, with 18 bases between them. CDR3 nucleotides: TGTGCCATCAGTGACCCCGGGGTCGGGCATATCTACGAGCAGTACTTC. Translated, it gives CAISDPGVGHIYEQYF.

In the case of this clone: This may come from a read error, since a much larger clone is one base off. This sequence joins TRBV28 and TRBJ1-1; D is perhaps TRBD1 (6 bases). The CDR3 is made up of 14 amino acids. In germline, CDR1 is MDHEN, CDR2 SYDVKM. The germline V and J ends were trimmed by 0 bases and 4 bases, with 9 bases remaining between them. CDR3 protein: CASSLWGGGTEAFF. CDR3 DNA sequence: TGTGCCAGCAGTTTATGGGGAGGGGGCACTGAAGCTTTCTTT.

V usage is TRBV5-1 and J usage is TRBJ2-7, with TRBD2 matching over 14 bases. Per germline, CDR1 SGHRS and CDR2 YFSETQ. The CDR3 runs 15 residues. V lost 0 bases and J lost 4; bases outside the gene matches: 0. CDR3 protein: CASSLGTSGRYEQYF. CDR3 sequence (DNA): TGCGCCAGCAGCTTGGGGACTAGCGGGAGGTACGAGCAGTACTTC.

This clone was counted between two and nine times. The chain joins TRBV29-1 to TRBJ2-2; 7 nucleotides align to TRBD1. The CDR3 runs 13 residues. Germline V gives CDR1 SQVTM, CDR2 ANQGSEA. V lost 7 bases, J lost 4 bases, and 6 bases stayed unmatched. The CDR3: CSARTGPTGELFF. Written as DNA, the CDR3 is TGCAGCGCCCGGACAGGCCCCACCGGGGAGCTGTTTTTT.

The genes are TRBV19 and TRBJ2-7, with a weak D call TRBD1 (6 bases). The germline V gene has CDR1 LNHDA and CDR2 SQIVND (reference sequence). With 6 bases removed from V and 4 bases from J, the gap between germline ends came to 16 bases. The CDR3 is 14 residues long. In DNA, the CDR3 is TGTGCCAGTAGCCCACAGGGTAGCGTTTACGAGCAGTACTTC. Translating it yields CASSPQGSVYEQYF. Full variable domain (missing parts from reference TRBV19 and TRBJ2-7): DGGITQSPKYLFRKEGQNVTLSCEQNLNHDAMYWYRQDPGQGLRLIYYSQIVNDFQKGDIAEGYSVSREKKESFPLTVTSAQKNPTAFYLCASSPQGSVYEQYFGPGTRLTVT.

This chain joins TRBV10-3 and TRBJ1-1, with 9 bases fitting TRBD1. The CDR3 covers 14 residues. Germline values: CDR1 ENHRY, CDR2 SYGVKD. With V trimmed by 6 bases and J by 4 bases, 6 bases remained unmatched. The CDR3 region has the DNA TGTGCCATCAGACGGACAGGGGCGGGCACTGAAGCTTTCTTT. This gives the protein CAIRRTGAGTEAFF.

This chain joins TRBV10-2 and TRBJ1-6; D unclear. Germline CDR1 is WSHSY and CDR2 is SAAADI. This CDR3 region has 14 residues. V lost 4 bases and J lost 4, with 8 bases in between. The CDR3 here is CASSAGGYNSPLHF. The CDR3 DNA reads TGCGCCAGCAGTGCAGGAGGTTATAATTCACCCCTCCACTTT.

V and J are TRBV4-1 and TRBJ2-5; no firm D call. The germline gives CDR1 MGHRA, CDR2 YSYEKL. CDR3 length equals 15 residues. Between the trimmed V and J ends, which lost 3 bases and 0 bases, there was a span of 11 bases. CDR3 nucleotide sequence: TGCGCCAGCAGCCACCGAACTGCAAACCAAGAGACCCAGTACTTC. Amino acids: CASSHRTANQETQYF.

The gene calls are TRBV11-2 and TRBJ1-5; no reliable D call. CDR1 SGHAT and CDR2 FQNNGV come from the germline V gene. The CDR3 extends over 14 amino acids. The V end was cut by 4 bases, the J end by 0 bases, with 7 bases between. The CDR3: CASSSQISNQPQHF. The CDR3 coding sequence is TGTGCCAGCAGCTCACAGATTAGCAATCAGCCCCAGCATTTT.

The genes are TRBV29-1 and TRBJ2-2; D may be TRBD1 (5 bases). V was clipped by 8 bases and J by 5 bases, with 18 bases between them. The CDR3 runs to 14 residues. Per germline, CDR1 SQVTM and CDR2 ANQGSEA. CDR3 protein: CSTPGSGGTGELFF. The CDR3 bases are TGCAGCACCCCAGGGTCGGGTGGTACCGGGGAGCTGTTTTTT.

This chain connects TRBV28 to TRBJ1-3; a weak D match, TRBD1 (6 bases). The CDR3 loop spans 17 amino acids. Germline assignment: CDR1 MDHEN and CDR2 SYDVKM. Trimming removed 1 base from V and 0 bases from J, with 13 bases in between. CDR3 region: CASSLFWDTNSGNTIYF. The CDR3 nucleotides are TGTGCCAGCAGTTTATTCTGGGACACTAACTCTGGAAACACCATATATTTT.

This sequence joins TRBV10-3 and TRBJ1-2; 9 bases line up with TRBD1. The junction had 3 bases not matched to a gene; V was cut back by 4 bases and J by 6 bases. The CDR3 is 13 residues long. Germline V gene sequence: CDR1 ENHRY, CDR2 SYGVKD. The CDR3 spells CAISGDRENGYTF. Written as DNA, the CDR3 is TGTGCCATCAGTGGGGACAGGGAGAATGGCTACACCTTC.

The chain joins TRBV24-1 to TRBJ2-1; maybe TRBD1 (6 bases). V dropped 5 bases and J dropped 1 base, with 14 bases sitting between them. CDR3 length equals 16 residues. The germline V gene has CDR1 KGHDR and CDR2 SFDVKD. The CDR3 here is CATSVTQGKSYNEQFF. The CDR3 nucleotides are TGTGCCACCAGTGTGACCCAGGGGAAATCCTACAATGAGCAGTTCTTC.

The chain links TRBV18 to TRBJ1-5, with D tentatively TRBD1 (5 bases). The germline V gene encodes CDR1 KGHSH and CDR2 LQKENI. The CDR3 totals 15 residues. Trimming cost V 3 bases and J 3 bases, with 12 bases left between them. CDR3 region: CASSPGGGVNQPQHF. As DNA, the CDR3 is TGTGCCAGCTCACCTGGGGGAGGGGTCAATCAGCCCCAGCATTTT.

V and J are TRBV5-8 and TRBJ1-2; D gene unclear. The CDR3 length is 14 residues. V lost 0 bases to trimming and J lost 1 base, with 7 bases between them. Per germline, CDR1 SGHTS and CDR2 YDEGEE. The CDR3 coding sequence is TGTGCCAGCAGCTTGGCCGGGAATAACTATGGCTACACCTTC. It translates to CASSLAGNNYGYTF.

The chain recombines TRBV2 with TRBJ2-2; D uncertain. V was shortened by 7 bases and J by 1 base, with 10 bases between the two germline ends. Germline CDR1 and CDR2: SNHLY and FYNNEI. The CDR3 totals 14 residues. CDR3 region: CASTRNGNTGELFF. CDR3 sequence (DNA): TGTGCCAGCACCAGGAATGGGAACACCGGGGAGCTGTTTTTT.

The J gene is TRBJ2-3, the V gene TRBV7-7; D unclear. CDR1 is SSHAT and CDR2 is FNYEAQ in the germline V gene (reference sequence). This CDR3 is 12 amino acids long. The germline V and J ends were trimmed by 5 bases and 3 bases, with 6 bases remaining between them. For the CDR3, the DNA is TGTGCCAGCAGCCGGTGGACAGATACGCAGTATTTT. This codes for CASSRWTDTQYF.

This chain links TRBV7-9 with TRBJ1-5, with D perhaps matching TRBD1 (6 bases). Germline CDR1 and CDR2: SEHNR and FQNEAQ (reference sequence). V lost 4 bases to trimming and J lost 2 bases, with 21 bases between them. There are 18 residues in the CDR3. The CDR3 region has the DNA TGTGCCAGCAGCTCAATCACAGGGAAAGGGCATGGCAATCAGCCCCAGCATTTT. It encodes CASSSITGKGHGNQPQHF.

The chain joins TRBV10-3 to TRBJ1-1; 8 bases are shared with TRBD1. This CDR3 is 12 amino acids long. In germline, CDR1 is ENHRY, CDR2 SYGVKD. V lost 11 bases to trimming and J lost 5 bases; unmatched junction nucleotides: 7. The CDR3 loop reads CAAQGEGTEAFF. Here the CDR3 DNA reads TGTGCCGCACAGGGGGAAGGGACTGAAGCTTTCTTT.

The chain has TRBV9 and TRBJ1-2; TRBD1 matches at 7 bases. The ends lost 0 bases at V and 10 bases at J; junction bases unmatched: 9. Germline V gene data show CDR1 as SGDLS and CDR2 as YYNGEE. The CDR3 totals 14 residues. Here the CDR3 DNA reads TGTGCCAGCAGCGTAGTAGAGGGGGCATTGGACTACACCTTC. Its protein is CASSVVEGALDYTF.